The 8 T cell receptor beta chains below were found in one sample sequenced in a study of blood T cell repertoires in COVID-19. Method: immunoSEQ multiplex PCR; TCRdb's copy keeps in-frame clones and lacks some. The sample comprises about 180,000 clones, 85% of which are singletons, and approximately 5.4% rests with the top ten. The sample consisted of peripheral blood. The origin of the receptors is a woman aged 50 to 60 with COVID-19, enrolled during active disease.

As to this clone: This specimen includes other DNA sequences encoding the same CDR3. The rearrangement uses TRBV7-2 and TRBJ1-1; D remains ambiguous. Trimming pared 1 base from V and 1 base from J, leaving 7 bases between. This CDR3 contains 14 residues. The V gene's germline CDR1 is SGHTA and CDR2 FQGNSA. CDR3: CASSLVRENTEAFF. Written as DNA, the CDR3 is TGTGCCAGCAGCTTAGTAAGAGAGAACACTGAAGCTTTCTTT.

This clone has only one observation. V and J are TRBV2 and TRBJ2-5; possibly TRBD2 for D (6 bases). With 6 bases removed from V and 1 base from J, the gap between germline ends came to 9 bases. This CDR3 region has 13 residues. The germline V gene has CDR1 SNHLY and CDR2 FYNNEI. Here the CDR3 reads CASRRGTQETQYF. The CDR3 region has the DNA TGTGCCAGCAGACGGGGGACCCAAGAGACCCAGTACTTC. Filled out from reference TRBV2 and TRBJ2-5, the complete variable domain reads EPEVTQTPSHQVTQMGQEVILRCVPISNHLYFYWYRQILGQKVEFLVSFYNNEISEKSEIFDDQFSVERPDGSNFTLKIRSTKLEDSAMYFCASRRGTQETQYFGPGTRLLVL.

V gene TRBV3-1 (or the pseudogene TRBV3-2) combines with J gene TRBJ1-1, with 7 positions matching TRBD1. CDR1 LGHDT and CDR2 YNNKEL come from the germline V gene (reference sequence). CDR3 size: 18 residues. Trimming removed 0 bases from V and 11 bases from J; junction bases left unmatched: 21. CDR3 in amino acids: CASSQDRGRGNIKGAAFF. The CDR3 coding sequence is TGTGCCAGCAGCCAAGATAGGGGCAGGGGGAACATTAAGGGTGCGGCTTTCTTT.

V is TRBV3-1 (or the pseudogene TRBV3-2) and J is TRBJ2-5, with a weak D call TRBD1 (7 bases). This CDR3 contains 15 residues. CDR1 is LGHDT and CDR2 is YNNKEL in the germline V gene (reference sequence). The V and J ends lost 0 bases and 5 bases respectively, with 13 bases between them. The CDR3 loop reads CASSQESGGGETQYF. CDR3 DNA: TGTGCCAGCAGCCAAGAGTCAGGAGGGGGCGAGACCCAGTACTTC.

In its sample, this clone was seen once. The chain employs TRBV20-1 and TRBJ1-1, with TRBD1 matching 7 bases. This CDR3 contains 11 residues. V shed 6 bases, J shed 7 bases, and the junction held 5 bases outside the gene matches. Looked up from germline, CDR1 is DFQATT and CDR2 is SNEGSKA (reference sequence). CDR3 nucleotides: TGCAGTGCCCCGGGACAGCTTGAAGCTTTCTTT. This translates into CSAPGQLEAFF.

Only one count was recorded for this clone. In nucleotides, the CDR3 is TGTGCCAGCTCACCAAGGCAGGGGTCTGAAAAACTGTTTTTT. It translates to CASSPRQGSEKLFF. The genes are TRBV18 and TRBJ1-4, with D maybe TRBD1 (6 bases). The CDR3 sequence is 14 residues long. Germline CDR1 KGHSH, CDR2 LQKENI. The germline V and J ends were trimmed by 2 bases and 7 bases, with 11 bases remaining between them. Filled out from reference TRBV18 and TRBJ1-4, the complete variable domain reads NAGVMQNPRHLVRRRGQEARLRCSPMKGHSHVYWYRQLPEEGLKFMVYLQKENIIDESGMPKERFSAEFPKEGPSILRIQQVVRGDSAAYFCASSPRQGSEKLFFGSGTQLSVL.

CDR3 DNA sequence: TGTGCCAGCAGCGTGGAGGCCCACTCTGGAAACACCATATATTTT. This translates into CASSVEAHSGNTIYF. The gene calls are TRBV9 and TRBJ1-3; D is unclear. This CDR3 comprises 15 residues. In germline, CDR1 is SGDLS, CDR2 YYNGEE. With 2 bases removed from V and 0 bases from J, the gap between germline ends came to 9 bases. The full variable domain, with the rest looked up from reference TRBV9 and TRBJ1-3, is DSGVTQTPKHLITATGQRVTLRCSPRSGDLSVYWYQQSLDQGLQFLIQYYNGEERAKGNILERFSAQQFPDLHSELNLSSLELGDSALYFCASSVEAHSGNTIYFGEGSWLTVV.

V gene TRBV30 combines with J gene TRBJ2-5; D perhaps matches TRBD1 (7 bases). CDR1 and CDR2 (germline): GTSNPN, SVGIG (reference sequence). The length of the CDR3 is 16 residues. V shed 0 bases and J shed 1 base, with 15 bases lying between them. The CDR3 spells CAWSVQGRGVQETQYF. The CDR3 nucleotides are TGTGCCTGGAGTGTACAAGGCAGGGGGGTCCAAGAGACCCAGTACTTC.